This T cell receptor (beta chain) emerged from a study of post-analysis software for immune sequencing data. Turning to the study itself: Relapsing-remitting, secondary progressive and progressive-relapsing multiple sclerosis were all included among the disease courses. Study outcomes and limitations: Analysis by F measure revealed that same-batch samples clustered strongly together. When patients were compared with controls, a handful of TRBV segments were more frequent, TRBV5-6, TRBV5-1 and TRBV20-1 among them. The study found significantly lower normalized Chao1 diversity in multiple sclerosis patients than in controls.

Germline V gene sequence: CDR1 SGHAT, CDR2 FQNNGV. The V end lost 5 bases, the J end lost 4 bases, and 15 bases lay between the germline ends. The CDR3 runs to 15 residues. Regarding this clonotype: Its specificity is not known.

The TCR beta cDNA libraries contained unique molecular identifiers. TCRdb processed the PCR reads anew with MiXCR; each CDR3 protein has one entry. This table holds some 700,000 distinct CDR3 sequences, around 60% found once. Sequencing was carried out using blood. The receptor was derived from a girl aged 2-10 years with multiple sclerosis. J is TRBJ2-1 and V is TRBV11-2; perhaps D is TRBD1 or TRBD2 (6 bases each). The CDR3 sequence: CASSAGVGGYNEQFF. DNA for the CDR3: TGTGCCAGCAGCGCAGGGGTAGGGGGGTACAATGAGCAGTTCTTC.